This TCR beta chain was documented in a study of molecular identifiers for immune sequencing clone quantification. Study findings and constraints: Over 97% of effector molecules, but under 1% in naive cells, were held by clones with more than 20 RNA copies.

Concerning this clonotype: The antigen remains undetermined. A much larger clone differs by one base, so this may be a read error.

TCRdb reprocessed the PCR reads with MiXCR, giving one entry per CDR3 protein. The sample has 460,000 or so distinct CDR3 sequences; around 23% are singletons. The CDR3 sequence is 13 residues long. In germline, CDR1 is MGHRA, CDR2 YSYEKL. V usage is TRBV4-1 and J usage is TRBJ2-1; D is possibly TRBD2 (6 bases). The sequence came from a human donor in good health. Some libraries in this study had Jurkat cell RNA spiked in. Sequencing used naive CD8+ T cells from blood, with Jurkat cell RNA spiked in. The subset: FACS-sorted CD8+CD4-CCR7+CD45RA+ naive T cells. DNA of the CDR3: TGCGCCAGCAGCCAAGAGGACTACAATGAGCAGGTCTTC. As protein: CASSQEDYNEQVF.